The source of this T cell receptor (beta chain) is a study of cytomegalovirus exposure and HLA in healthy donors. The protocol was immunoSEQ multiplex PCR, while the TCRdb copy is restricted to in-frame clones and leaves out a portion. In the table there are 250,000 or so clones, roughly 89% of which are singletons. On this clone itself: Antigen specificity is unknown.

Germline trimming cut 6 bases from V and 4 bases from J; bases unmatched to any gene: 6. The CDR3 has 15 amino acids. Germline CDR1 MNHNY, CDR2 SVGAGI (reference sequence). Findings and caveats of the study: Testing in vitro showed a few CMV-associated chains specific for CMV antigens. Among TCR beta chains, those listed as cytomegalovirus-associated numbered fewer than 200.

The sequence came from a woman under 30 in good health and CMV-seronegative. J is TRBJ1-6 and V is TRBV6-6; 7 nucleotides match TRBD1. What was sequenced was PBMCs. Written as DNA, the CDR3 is TGTGCCAGCAGACGACAGGGCTTGTATAATTCACCCCTCCACTTT. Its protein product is CASRRQGLYNSPLHF.